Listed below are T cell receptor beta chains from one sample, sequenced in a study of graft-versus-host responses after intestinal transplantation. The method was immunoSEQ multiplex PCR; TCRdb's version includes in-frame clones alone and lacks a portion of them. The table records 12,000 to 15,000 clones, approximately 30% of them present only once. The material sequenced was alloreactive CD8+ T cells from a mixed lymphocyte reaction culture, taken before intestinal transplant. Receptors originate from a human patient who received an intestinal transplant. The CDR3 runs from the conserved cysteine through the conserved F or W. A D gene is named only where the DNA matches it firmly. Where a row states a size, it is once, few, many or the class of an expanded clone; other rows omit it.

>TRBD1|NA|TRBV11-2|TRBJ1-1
TGTGCCAGCAGCTTAGTTTTCGGACAGGGGAGAACTGAAGCTTTCTTT
CASSLVFGQGRTEAFF
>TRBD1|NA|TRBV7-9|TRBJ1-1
TGTGCCAGCAGACCCGGACAGGGTGGCCTGGAAGCTTTCTTT
CASRPGQGGLEAFF
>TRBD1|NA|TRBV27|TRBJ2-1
TGTGCCAGCAGTTTCAACGGGCAGGGGGAGTTCTTC
CASSFNGQGEFF
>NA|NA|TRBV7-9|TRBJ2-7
TGTGCCAGCAGCTCCGTTCCCTACGAGCAGTACTTC
CASSSVPYEQYF
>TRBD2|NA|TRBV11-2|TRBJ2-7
TGTGCCAGCAGCTTGGTAGCGGGGGGATCCTACGAGCAGTACTTC
CASSLVAGGSYEQYF
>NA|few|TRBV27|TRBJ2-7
TGTGCCAGCAGTTTATCGGCAGGTTCCTACGAGCAGTACTTC
CASSLSAGSYEQYF
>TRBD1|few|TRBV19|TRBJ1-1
TGTGCCAGTACTCTGGTCCAGACAGGGGGAACTGAAGCTTTCTTT
CASTLVQTGGTEAFF
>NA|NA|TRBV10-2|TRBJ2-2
TGCGCCAGCAGTGCGACAGGGAACACCGGGGAGCTGTTTTTT
CASSATGNTGELFF
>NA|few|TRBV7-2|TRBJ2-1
TGTGCCAGCAGCTTGTTTGGGGAGTACTCCTACAATGAGCAGTTCTTC
CASSLFGEYSYNEQFF
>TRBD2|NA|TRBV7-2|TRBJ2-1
TGTGCCAGCAGCTCTAGCGGGGGGGGGAGTGAGCAGTTCTTC
CASSSSGGGSEQFF
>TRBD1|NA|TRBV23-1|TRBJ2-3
TGCGCCAGCAGTCAAACACCCCCGGGACAGGGGACCGCAGATACGCAGTATTTT
CASSQTPPGQGTADTQYF
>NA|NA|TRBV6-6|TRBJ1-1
TGTGCCAGCAGGGCAGGGATGAACACTGAAGCTTTCTTT
CASRAGMNTEAFF
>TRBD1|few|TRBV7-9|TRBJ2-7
TGTGCCAGCAGCCCGACAGGGATGGGGGACGAGCAGTACTTC
CASSPTGMGDEQYF
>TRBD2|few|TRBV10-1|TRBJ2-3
TGCGCCAGCAGTCGGGAGGGGGATGGAGATACGCAGTATTTT
CASSREGDGDTQYF
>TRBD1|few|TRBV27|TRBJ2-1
TGTGCCAGCAGTCAGGGGGCGATGCCCTACAATGAGCAGTTCTTC
CASSQGAMPYNEQFF
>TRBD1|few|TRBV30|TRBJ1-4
TGTGCCTGGGGGGACAGGGGCCTTAATGAAAAACTGTTTTTT
CAWGDRGLNEKLFF
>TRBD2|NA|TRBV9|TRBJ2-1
TGTGCCAGCAGCCCCTGGACTAGCGGGGGGGCTAACAATGAGCAGTTCTTC
CASSPWTSGGANNEQFF
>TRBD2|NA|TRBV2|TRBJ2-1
TGTGCCAGCAGACTGGGACTACCCTCCTACAATGAGCAGTTCTTC
CASRLGLPSYNEQFF
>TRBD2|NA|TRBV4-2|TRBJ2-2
TGTGCCAGCAGCCTGCTGACTAGCGGCCTACCGAACACCGGGGAGCTGTTTTTT
CASSLLTSGLPNTGELFF
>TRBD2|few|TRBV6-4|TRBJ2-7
TGTGCCAGCCCAATCCCGGGGGGAGCAAAAACTCCGTCCTACGAGCAGTACTTC
CASPIPGGAKTPSYEQYF
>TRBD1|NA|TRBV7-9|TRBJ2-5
TGTGCCAGCAGCTCGGTTGGGACAGGGGAGACCCAGTACTTC
CASSSVGTGETQYF